This T cell receptor beta chain was observed in a study of T cells after yellow fever vaccination. Background on the study: Some fractions had low cell numbers, and these were prepared with SMART-Seq v4 Ultra Low Input.

The germline V gene has CDR1 LNHDA and CDR2 SQIVND (reference sequence). V lost 3 bases, J lost 0 bases, and 13 bases lay in between. The CDR3 is made up of 16 amino acids. Each CDR3 protein is one row after TCRdb ran MiXCR on the 5' RACE reads. The sample lists roughly 330,000 distinct CDR3 sequences; approximately 3.9% were seen once. This clonotype was detected a few times. Its antigen is currently unknown. The study, taken as a whole, reports: A faster peak, day 5 versus 15, was reached by the weaker secondary response. One caveat is that FACS-sorted repertoires could contain abundant clonotypes contaminating from the bulk population. Post-booster samples contained most primary-vaccination clones (approximately 95% CD4, about 90% CD8).

The chain uses TRBV19 and TRBJ2-3, with D possibly matching TRBD2 (6 bases). The source material was PBMCs, sampled 5 days after the yellow fever booster vaccination. The receptor comes from a man between 18 and 35 years old who received the YFV17D yellow fever vaccine. CDR3 protein: CASSMGRAGSTDTQYF. DNA for the CDR3: TGTGCCAGTAGTATGGGCAGGGCGGGAAGCACAGATACGCAGTATTTT.